This T cell receptor beta chain was obtained from a study of T cells in Graves' hyperthyroidism and ophthalmopathy (dated by TCRdb to the late 2010s). Notes on the research overall: Peripheral blood samples were taken at the time of initial diagnosis, prior to any treatment. TCR V-J signatures able to tell the groups apart were searched for in a discovery cohort of 95 or so patients, of whom 43 had Graves' ophthalmopathy and about 60 had stable Graves' hyperthyroidism. Prospective prediction of ophthalmopathy was tested in an independent validation cohort of approximately 18 hyperthyroidism patients and 15 to 17 patients who later progressed to ophthalmopathy. The roughly 90 discovery patients were divided at random into training and test sets in a 7:3 ratio. Thyroid tissue and blood T-cell repertoires from six or seven Graves' hyperthyroidism patients were also compared in the study. Following sampling, methimazole starting at 30 mg daily was given to hyperthyroidism patients, and high-dose intravenous methylprednisolone was given to ophthalmopathy patients. TCR Vbeta CDR3 sequencing of 120 to 150 peripheral blood samples (approximately 44 ophthalmopathy, roughly 72 hyperthyroidism and roughly 17 progressor patients) is reported in the paper.

General findings and caveats noted by the study authors: Blood samples also contained most of the expanded thyroid clonotypes (frequency above 0.001), which suggests that blood repertoires may reflect thyroid immune responses. Sample size was not statistically predetermined, and investigators were not blinded to group allocation. A model built on a 13 V-J signature distinguished ophthalmopathy from stable hyperthyroidism, reaching around 88% sensitivity and around 81% specificity in cross-validation and 80%/75% in testing. In validation, progression to ophthalmopathy was predicted by the model with around 71% sensitivity and 72.22% specificity, a median of roughly 6.4 months before onset.

Per the germline V gene (reference sequence), LNHDA is the CDR1 and SQIVND is the CDR2. From the cysteine up to the phenylalanine, the CDR3 has a length of 17 residues. CDR3 DNA is the only sequence kept; it has 51 bases, read in frame from the first base. From V the trimming removes 7 bases and from J it removes 6 bases, while the gene matches leave 17 bases of the junction unaccounted for. Stable Graves' hyperthyroidism was defined as the absence of progression to ophthalmopathy over 18 months of follow-up. Hyperthyroidism patients were newly diagnosed, had a disease duration of under 2 months, and were aged 18 to 65 years. Exclusion was applied to patients with uncontrolled infections, other autoimmune diseases, pregnancy or lactation. Diagnoses were based on clinical symptoms, serum thyroxine and TRAb, thyroid ultrasound and orbital computed tomography. PBMCs were isolated from around 10 ml of fresh peripheral blood by Ficoll-Paque density gradient centrifugation. Total RNA was extracted using Trizol reagent, and RNA quality was assessed on an Agilent 2100 Bioanalyzer.

With respect to this clonotype: Its cognate antigen has yet to be identified. Base qualities are not provided; no much larger clone lies one nucleotide away.

Amplification of TCR beta CDR3 regions was carried out from RNA transcripts. For the first round of RT-PCR on the TCR CDR3, the HTBI primer set was used together with the Qiagen OneStep RT-PCR kit. The libraries were constructed in a second round of multiplex PCR and then size-selected and purified. The libraries were sequenced on an Illumina HiSeq2000 using paired-end 100 bp reads. On the authors' methods: Raw data were processed with SOAPnuke, discarding reads with adapters, uncalled bases, mean Phred below 15, or no exact constant-primer or identifier match. High-quality paired reads were merged using COPE v1.2.5, and each unique nucleotide sequence was defined as a clonotype. Clonotypes were aligned to IMGT TRBV, TRBD and TRBJ reference segments using MiTCR v1.1. The analysis was restricted to V-J combinations with a frequency above 0.0001, which together covered 99.2% of the repertoires. A TCS score was defined as the ratio between F50 (clonal expansion) and ExV (chaos), using BLOSUM62-based TCRdist between CDR3 peptides within each V-J. Welch's t-statistics and random forest reduced approximately 520 V-J features to under 15, which were used in a naive Bayes classifier (R e1071). The similarity between thyroid and blood repertoires was quantified using the Morisita-Horn index. TCRdb cleaned the public reads at Q25 with fastp, built clones with MiXCR and kept in-frame beta chains. Identical CDR3 protein sequences are pooled into one entry, listed with their most common genes and DNA. The V and J calls and clone size are TCRdb's, not the authors'. The sample table lists around 700,000 distinct CDR3 sequences, just over 35% of them with a count of one. Approximately 31% of the sample goes to the ten largest clones.

This sequence was found in a woman aged 35 to 49 with Graves' hyperthyroidism. Sequencing used blood. The sequence is built from TRBV19 and TRBJ1-2; 10 nucleotides in the junction match TRBD1. The nucleotides are TGTGCCAGTACCTTGGACGCGCCGGGACAGGGGAAGGATGGCTACACCTTC. Translated, it reads CASTLDAPGQGKDGYTF.